Each of the 28 T cell receptor beta chains below was sequenced from the same sample in a study of blood T cell repertoires in COVID-19. Profiled with immunoSEQ multiplex PCR; TCRdb holds only in-frame clones, not every one. This sample yields approximately 300,000 clones, of which more than 80% are seen a single time; 6.8% belongs to the top ten. The sequenced material came from peripheral blood. These receptors came from a young woman with COVID-19, enrolled during active disease.

V gene TRBV3-1 (or the pseudogene TRBV3-2) combines with J gene TRBJ1-4; D is possibly TRBD1 (5 bases). V lost 3 bases to trimming and J lost 2 bases, with 10 bases between them. This CDR3 is 15 amino acids long. Looked up from germline, CDR1 is LGHDT and CDR2 is YNNKEL (reference sequence). Written as DNA, the CDR3 is TGTGCCAGCAGCCAGGGCAGGGCCACTAATGAAAAACTGTTTTTT. It yields the protein CASSQGRATNEKLFF.

The V and J genes are TRBV4-2 and TRBJ2-2, with 12 nucleotides matching TRBD2. CDR1 LGHNA and CDR2 YNFKEQ come from the germline V gene. The CDR3 spans 18 residues. V trimming: 3 bases; J trimming: 5 bases; junction bases outside the gene matches: 10. DNA for the CDR3: TGTGCCAGCAGCCAGGGACTAGCGGGTCTCTTGGGGACCGGGGAGCTGTTTTTT. It codes for CASSQGLAGLLGTGELFF.

This chain connects TRBV5-4 to TRBJ2-7; TRBD1 aligns across 8 bases. The germline CDR1 and CDR2 sequences are SGHNT and YYREEE (reference sequence). J gave up 5 bases and V 4 bases, and 11 bases lay outside the gene matches. CDR3 size: 15 residues. The CDR3 is CASSMEIRGQDEQYF. Here the CDR3 DNA reads TGTGCCAGCAGCATGGAGATCAGGGGGCAAGACGAGCAGTACTTC.

The rearrangement joins TRBV29-1 to TRBJ2-2; D possibly corresponds to TRBD1 (6 bases). The CDR3 length is 15 residues. The V end lost 6 bases, the J end lost 8 bases, and 22 bases lay between the germline ends. The germline V gene has CDR1 SQVTM and CDR2 ANQGSEA. CDR3 amino acids: CSVTGTRAAGGELFF. The CDR3 DNA follows: TGCAGCGTCACCGGGACAAGGGCCGCCGGGGGGGAGCTGTTTTTT.

This sequence joins TRBV12-3 or TRBV12-4 and TRBJ2-7; D is perhaps TRBD2 (5 bases). The CDR3 consists of 13 residues. V was cut by 2 bases and J by 5 bases, with 10 bases left in between. The CDR3 DNA follows: TGTGCCAGCAGTTTACAGCGGAACCACGAGCAGTACTTC. This codes for CASSLQRNHEQYF.

CDR3 amino acids: CASSARLAGGGNEQFF. The CDR3 nucleotides read TGTGCCAGCAGCGCTAGACTAGCGGGAGGAGGAAATGAGCAGTTCTTC. V is TRBV2 and J is TRBJ2-1; 13 bases match TRBD2. CDR1 SNHLY and CDR2 FYNNEI come from the germline V gene. The length of the CDR3 is 16 residues. Trimming removed 6 bases from V and 7 bases from J; junction bases left unmatched: 9.

Comments on this clone: Other DNA sequences in this sample translate to the same CDR3. The V and J genes are TRBV6-5 and TRBJ1-1; D remains unclear. The CDR3 consists of 13 residues. CDR1 and CDR2 (germline): MNHEY, SVGAGI. Trimming took off 4 bases at V and 3 bases at J, with 9 bases between the two ends. The CDR3 spells CASSLGVDTEAFF. The CDR3 bases are TGTGCCAGCAGTTTAGGAGTCGACACTGAAGCTTTCTTT.

The CDR3 DNA reads as TGTGCCAGCAGCTTGGACAGCATTGGATCACCCCTCCACTTT. It is translated as CASSLDSIGSPLHF. The chain employs TRBV5-4 and TRBJ1-6; no clear D. CDR3 length: 14 residues. CDR1 and CDR2 (germline): SGHNT, YYREEE (reference sequence). V shed 0 bases and J shed 10 bases, with 11 bases lying between them.

The chain joins TRBV6-2 or TRBV6-3 to TRBJ2-7; 9 nucleotides agree with TRBD1. CDR3 length equals 14 residues. Germline assignment: CDR1 MNHEY and CDR2 SVGEGT. The V segment lost 6 bases and the J segment 3 bases; nucleotides outside the gene matches: 6. This CDR3 reads CASSPRDRDYEQYF. CDR3 bases: TGTGCCAGCAGCCCCCGGGACAGGGACTACGAGCAGTACTTC.

The V gene is TRBV19, the J gene TRBJ2-1, with 9 nucleotides matching TRBD1. Germline V gene sequence: CDR1 LNHDA, CDR2 SQIVND (reference sequence). This CDR3 is 14 amino acids long. V shed 10 bases, J shed 4 bases, and the junction held 8 bases outside the gene matches. CDR3 nucleotides: TGTGCCACCAGACAGGGGGGTGGGTACAATGAGCAGTTCTTC. Translated, it gives CATRQGGGYNEQFF.

V usage is TRBV30 and J usage is TRBJ1-2; unclear D gene. With 0 bases removed from V and 4 bases from J, the gap between germline ends came to 12 bases. Germline lookup yields CDR1 GTSNPN and CDR2 SVGIG (reference sequence). The CDR3 has 14 amino acids. The CDR3 loop is CAWSVNSLFYGYTF. CDR3 in DNA: TGTGCCTGGAGTGTAAACAGCCTATTCTATGGCTACACCTTC.

The V and J genes are TRBV2 and TRBJ2-3; D may be TRBD2 (6 bases). The V end lost 7 bases, the J end lost 1 base, and 18 bases lay between the germline ends. Germline V gene data show CDR1 as SNHLY and CDR2 as FYNNEI. The CDR3 spans 16 residues. The DNA for the CDR3 is TGTGCCAGCAACTCCGGTTGGACGGGAGGCACAGATACGCAGTATTTT. This translates into CASNSGWTGGTDTQYF.

The chain joins TRBV2 to TRBJ2-1; 7 nucleotides agree with TRBD2. The germline V gene has CDR1 SNHLY and CDR2 FYNNEI. This CDR3 contains 13 residues. V was clipped by 11 bases and J by 10 bases; unmatched bases: 14. The CDR3 coding sequence is TGTGCCGTTCCCGGGACTAACGGGGAGGAGCAGTTCTTC. Its translation: CAVPGTNGEEQFF.

This sequence joins TRBV5-5 and TRBJ2-2, with a possible D match to TRBD1 (5 bases). V was clipped by 2 bases and J by 6 bases, with 14 bases between them. Germline CDR1 SGHKS, CDR2 YYEKEE (reference sequence). This CDR3 comprises 15 residues. The CDR3, as DNA: TGTGCCAGCAGCTTAAGACAGTTACTCGCCGGGGAGCTGTTTTTT. Residues: CASSLRQLLAGELFF.

This sequence joins TRBV7-9 and TRBJ2-7; the D gene is possibly TRBD1 (7 bases). Trimming took off 5 bases at V and 6 bases at J, with 17 bases between the two ends. The CDR3 loop spans 14 amino acids. Germline loops: CDR1 SEHNR, CDR2 FQNEAQ (reference sequence). CDR3: CASSLGAGGSEQYF. Here the CDR3 DNA reads TGTGCCAGCAGCCTGGGGGCAGGGGGGTCCGAGCAGTACTTC.

DNA of the CDR3: TGTGCCAGCAGCGTAGTAGGCACCTTCGGGTCACCCCTCCACTTT. Encoded protein: CASSVVGTFGSPLHF. This chain uses TRBV9 with TRBJ1-6; the D is unclear. Per the germline V gene, CDR1 is SGDLS and CDR2 is YYNGEE. CDR3 length equals 15 residues. V was clipped by 0 bases and J by 10 bases, with 14 bases between them.

V gene TRBV4-3 combines with J gene TRBJ1-5; 7 bases fit TRBD1. This CDR3 region has 15 residues. Germline V gene lookup returns CDR1 LGHNA and CDR2 YSLEER. V was pared by 3 bases and J by 3 bases, with 5 bases of the junction left unmatched. The CDR3 protein is CASSQATGINQPQHF. The CDR3 DNA sequence: TGCGCCAGCAGCCAGGCGACAGGGATCAATCAGCCCCAGCATTTT.

The chain carries TRBV3-1 (or the pseudogene TRBV3-2) and TRBJ2-1; TRBD2 matches at 12 bases. The germline CDR1 and CDR2 sequences are LGHDT and YNNKEL (reference sequence). The CDR3 loop spans 15 amino acids. V was pared by 2 bases and J by 5 bases, with 1 base of the junction left unmatched. CDR3 bases: TGTGCCAGCAGCCAACGACTAGCGGGAGACAATGAGCAGTTCTTC. It is translated as CASSQRLAGDNEQFF.

The rearrangement links TRBV20-1 to TRBJ1-5, with D perhaps TRBD1 (5 bases). The V and J ends lost 3 bases and 6 bases respectively, with 12 bases between them. Germline V gene lookup returns CDR1 DFQATT and CDR2 SNEGSKA (reference sequence). The CDR3 has 13 residues. CDR3 amino acids: CSASLGRGQPQHF. The CDR3 nucleotides are TGCAGTGCTAGTCTGGGGCGCGGTCAGCCCCAGCATTTT.

This clone came up once. The V call is TRBV6-5, the J call TRBJ2-3, with 7 bases fitting TRBD1. Germline CDR1 is MNHEY and CDR2 is SVGAGI. This CDR3 is 14 amino acids long. Trimming cost V 2 bases and J 10 bases; bases outside gene matches: 9. The CDR3 DNA is TGTGCCAGCAGTTACGCCCGGACAGGCCTTTCGCAGTATTTT. Its translation is CASSYARTGLSQYF.

The chain employs TRBV15 and TRBJ1-6; 7 bases are shared with TRBD1. V shed 2 bases, J shed 8 bases, and the junction held 6 bases outside the gene matches. The germline V gene encodes CDR1 LNHNV and CDR2 YYDKDF (reference sequence). The CDR3 has 15 amino acids. Here the CDR3 reads CATSRPTGRDSPLHF. The CDR3 nucleotides read TGTGCCACCAGCAGACCGACAGGGCGGGATTCACCCCTCCACTTT.

The CDR3 here is CASSYTQGSPYEQYF. CDR3 DNA: TGTGCCAGCAGTTACACACAGGGATCTCCCTACGAGCAGTACTTC. V and J are TRBV6-2 or TRBV6-3 and TRBJ2-7; TRBD1 might be the D (6 bases). V was trimmed by 2 bases and J by 2 bases, leaving 13 bases between them. Germline V lookup: CDR1 MNHEY, CDR2 SVGEGT. The CDR3 contains 15 residues.

V usage is TRBV30 and J usage is TRBJ1-5; the match to TRBD1 covers 10 bases. Germline trimming cut 3 bases from V and 5 bases from J; bases unmatched to any gene: 4. The CDR3 has 14 amino acids. CDR1 and CDR2 (germline): GTSNPN, SVGIG (reference sequence). The CDR3 reads CAWSAGQGYQPQHF. The CDR3 DNA sequence: TGTGCCTGGAGCGCGGGACAGGGGTATCAGCCCCAGCATTTT.

This clone appeared a single time. This chain connects TRBV6-6 to TRBJ2-7; unclear D gene. The V and J ends lost 3 bases and 2 bases respectively, with 8 bases between them. The CDR3 totals 13 residues. Germline V gene lookup returns CDR1 MNHNY and CDR2 SVGAGI (reference sequence). The CDR3 nucleotides are TGTGCCAGCAGTTATACAGTTACCTACGAGCAGTACTTC. Amino acid sequence: CASSYTVTYEQYF.

In this sample, this clone turned up once. Other nucleotide sequences from this sample produce the same CDR3. The chain links TRBV3-1 (or the pseudogene TRBV3-2) to TRBJ1-1; unclear D gene. Germline CDR1 and CDR2: LGHDT and YNNKEL (reference sequence). V gave up 0 bases and J gave up 0 bases, with 5 bases separating them. The CDR3 covers 14 residues. CDR3 region: CASSQDRVNTEAFF. The DNA for the CDR3 is TGTGCCAGCAGCCAAGATCGGGTGAACACTGAAGCTTTCTTT.

This chain uses TRBV27 with TRBJ2-1; 8 positions match TRBD1. This CDR3 has 15 amino acids. Germline V gene lookup returns CDR1 MNHEY and CDR2 SMNVEV (reference sequence). J gave up 7 bases and V 3 bases, and 8 bases lay outside the gene matches. Written as DNA, the CDR3 is TGTGCCAGCAGTTTTATCAGGGGGCGAGGGAATGAGCAGTTCTTC. It translates to CASSFIRGRGNEQFF.

This chain connects TRBV19 to TRBJ1-4, with 7 nucleotides matching TRBD1. V gave up 9 bases and J gave up 8 bases; unmatched junction bases: 6. Looked up from germline, CDR1 is LNHDA and CDR2 is SQIVND (reference sequence). This CDR3 region has 12 residues. The DNA for the CDR3 is TGTGCCAGCCGACAGGGAAGCGAAAAACTGTTTTTT. Its translation: CASRQGSEKLFF.

The V gene is TRBV4-1, the J gene TRBJ1-2, with unresolved D. The CDR3 extends over 12 amino acids. Germline loops: CDR1 MGHRA, CDR2 YSYEKL. Trimming left V 1 base short and J 7 bases short, with 7 bases between. The CDR3 DNA reads TGCGCCAGCAGCCAAGCGGGGTTTGGCTACACCTTC. It yields the protein CASSQAGFGYTF.